This T cell receptor beta chain was captured by sequencing in a study of T cells in pancreatic ductal adenocarcinoma. Regarding the study as a whole: Blood had more productive templates and around 8-fold more unique clonotypes than tumor. No significant tumor-blood clonality difference; means were about 0.1 and 0.07.

Produced via immunoSEQ multiplex PCR; TCRdb's table is partial and in-frame only. In the table there are 15,000 to 20,000 clones, about 90% of which are singletons. Selected pancreatic ductal adenocarcinoma patients had undergone surgery without neoadjuvant therapy. V lost 7 bases, J lost 5 bases, and 17 bases lay in between. Germline values: CDR1 SGHNT, CDR2 YYREEE (reference sequence). The CDR3 spans 14 residues. On this clone itself: Its matching antigen is unknown.

Sequences were obtained from PBMCs. V gene TRBV5-4 combines with J gene TRBJ2-3; TRBD1 is a possible D gene (6 bases). This sequence originates from a human donor with pancreatic ductal adenocarcinoma. CDR3 sequence: CASLVWGRVDTQYF. The CDR3 DNA is TGTGCCAGCCTGGTGTGGGGGCGCGTAGATACGCAGTATTTT.